This T cell receptor beta chain was profiled in a study of T cells after yellow fever vaccination. TCR cDNA, made by 5'RACE template switching, carried an added universal primer site and UMIs. MiXCR was run by TCRdb on the 5' RACE reads, yielding one entry per CDR3 protein. This table has 340,000 or so distinct CDR3 sequences, around 12% appearing once. This clonotype came up a few times. Its target is unknown. Study conclusions and caveats: Weaker, the secondary response peaked sooner, at day 5 versus 15. It was a small share of clonotypes that appeared in both CD4 and CD8 compartments. Detected again after the booster were most primary-vaccination clones, at about 96% CD4 and nearly 90% CD8.

The CDR3 covers 13 residues. Germline V CDR1 and CDR2: MNHNY, SVGAGI (reference sequence). V lost 8 bases and J lost 0, with 8 bases in between. Material: CD4+ T cells sorted from PBMCs, obtained 15 days after the yellow fever booster vaccination. The chain is built from TRBV6-6 and TRBJ1-5; D is unclear. The receptor was isolated from a man aged 18 to 35 who received the YFV17D yellow fever vaccine. This CDR3 reads CASSGYSNQPQHF. DNA for the CDR3: TGTGCCAGCTCAGGTTATAGCAATCAGCCCCAGCATTTT.